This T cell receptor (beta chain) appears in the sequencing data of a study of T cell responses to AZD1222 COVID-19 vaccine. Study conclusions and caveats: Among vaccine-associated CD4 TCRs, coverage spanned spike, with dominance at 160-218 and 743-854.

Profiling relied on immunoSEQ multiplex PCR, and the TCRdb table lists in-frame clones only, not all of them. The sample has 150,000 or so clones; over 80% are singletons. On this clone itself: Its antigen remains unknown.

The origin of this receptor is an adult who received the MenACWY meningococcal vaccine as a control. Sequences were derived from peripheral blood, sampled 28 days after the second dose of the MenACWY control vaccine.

The CDR3 bases are TGTGCCAGCAGCTCGGGACAGGGCAGATACGAGCAGTACTTC. Its protein product is CASSSGQGRYEQYF. The chain combines TRBV5-4 with TRBJ2-7; 9 bases align to TRBD1. V dropped 3 bases and J dropped 4; count of bases not matched to a gene: 5. The CDR3 length is 14 residues. Per germline, CDR1 SGHNT and CDR2 YYREEE (reference sequence).